These 13 T cell receptor beta chains came from one sample sequenced in a study of blood T cells in healthy people across ages. PCR was performed a second time for roughly 7 to 11 cycles using a sample-barcoded 5' primer and a J-beta primer mix. TCRdb fed the 5' RACE reads into MiXCR, producing one record per CDR3 protein. The data contain hundreds of thousands of distinct CDR3 sequences, roughly 53% of them singletons. The sequencing input was blood. The receptors stem from a man aged 80 or over in good health.

The chain employs TRBV10-3 and TRBJ2-7; 11 bases agree with TRBD2. Germline CDR1 and CDR2: ENHRY and SYGVKD. The ends lost 5 bases at V and 7 bases at J; junction bases unmatched: 7. The CDR3 runs 14 residues. The CDR3 nucleotides are TGTGCCATCAGTTCAACCGGGACTAGCGGAGAGCAGTACTTC. It codes for CAISSTGTSGEQYF.

This clonotype was seen a handful of times. The chain combines TRBV7-2 with TRBJ2-4, with 7 bases fitting TRBD1. V gave up 2 bases and J gave up 0 bases; unmatched junction bases: 7. The CDR3 is 17 residues long. Per the germline V gene, CDR1 is SGHTA and CDR2 is FQGNSA. This chain's CDR3 is CASSLRGDSLAKNIQYF. The CDR3 DNA reads TGTGCCAGCAGCTTACGAGGGGACAGCCTAGCCAAAAACATTCAGTACTTC.

The chain employs TRBV25-1 and TRBJ1-2, with 7 bases lining up with TRBD1. Germline V gene lookup returns CDR1 MGHDK and CDR2 SYGVNS. The V and J ends lost 8 bases and 0 bases, in that order; junction bases with no gene match: 6. This CDR3 has 14 amino acids. As DNA, the CDR3 is TGTGCCAGCCGGGGACAGCCTACTAACTATGGCTACACCTTC. Translating gives CASRGQPTNYGYTF.

Comments on this clonotype: A read error is possible here, since a much larger clone lies one base away. The CDR3 is CAGSPRDGYGYTF. In DNA form, the CDR3 reads TGTGCCGGCAGCCCCCGGGACGGCTATGGCTACACCTTC. The genes are TRBV7-3 and TRBJ1-2, with TRBD1 as a possible D gene (5 bases). This CDR3 region has 13 residues. The V gene's germline CDR1 is SGHTA and CDR2 FQGTGA. Complete variable domain (other parts from reference TRBV7-3 and TRBJ1-2): GAGVSQTPSNKVTEKGKYVELRCDPISGHTALYWYRQSLGQGPEFLIYFQGTGAADDSGLPNDRFFAVRPEGSVSTLKIQRTERGDSAVYLCAGSPRDGYGYTFGSGTRLTVV.

The CDR3 here is CASRSPRNIGDNEQFF. The CDR3 DNA reads as TGTGCCAGCAGATCACCCCGCAATATAGGAGACAATGAGCAGTTCTTC. The rearrangement uses TRBV7-9 and TRBJ2-1, with unresolved D. This CDR3 is built from 16 residues. V lost 6 bases, J lost 5 bases, and 20 bases lay in between. CDR1 and CDR2 (germline): SEHNR, FQNEAQ (reference sequence).

V and J are TRBV6-1 and TRBJ1-1; possible D gene TRBD1, 6 bases. Germline V CDR1 and CDR2: MNHNS, SASEGT. The V end was cut by 4 bases, the J end by 3 bases, with 18 bases between. The CDR3 length is 16 residues. The CDR3 DNA follows: TGTGCCAGCAGTGGCCCCGAACAGGGCTCGGACACTGAAGCTTTCTTT. Translating it yields CASSGPEQGSDTEAFF.

Note on this clonotype: One end of the junction does not line up with germline, which may come from a read error. CDR3 protein: CASSLARGGSPLLF. Here the CDR3 DNA reads TGTGCCAGCAGCTTAGCTCGGGGTGGTTCACCCCTCCTCTTT. The genes are TRBV7-2 and TRBJ1-6; unclear D gene. The CDR3 has 14 amino acids. The germline gives CDR1 SGHTA, CDR2 FQGNSA.

This clonotype was detected a few times. V usage is TRBV20-1 and J usage is TRBJ2-7, with D maybe TRBD2 (5 bases). The J call may be wrong; the DNA end is better matched by TRBJ2-5. The CDR3 is made up of 11 amino acids. Per germline, CDR1 DFQATT and CDR2 SNEGSKA (reference sequence). CDR3 protein: CSARGSGTQYF. For the CDR3, the DNA is TGCAGTGCTAGAGGGAGCGGGACCCAGTACTTC.

V and J are TRBV28 and TRBJ2-5; perhaps TRBD2 as D (6 bases). The germline V gene has CDR1 MDHEN and CDR2 SYDVKM. CDR3 length: 12 residues. Trimming left V 5 bases short and J 11 bases short, with 15 bases between. The CDR3 is CASSTGVREQYF. The DNA of the CDR3 is TGTGCCAGCAGTACAGGAGTCCGGGAGCAGTACTTC.

This clonotype showed up many times. V and J are TRBV29-1 and TRBJ2-7; the D gene is possibly TRBD2 (5 bases). Germline CDR1 is SQVTM and CDR2 is ANQGSEA. V was trimmed by 4 bases and J by 3 bases, leaving 7 bases between them. The CDR3 sequence is 11 residues long. CDR3 in DNA: TGCAGCGTTGCGGGGATCTACGAGCAGTACTTC. Translation gives CSVAGIYEQYF.

The chain uses TRBV20-1 and TRBJ1-6; 10 bases match TRBD1. CDR1 DFQATT and CDR2 SNEGSKA come from the germline V gene (reference sequence). V dropped 5 bases and J dropped 6; count of bases not matched to a gene: 4. This CDR3 contains 14 residues. The CDR3 loop is CSARGQGGNSPLHF. DNA of the CDR3: TGCAGTGCTCGAGGACAGGGGGGTAATTCACCCCTCCACTTT.

This clonotype was picked up a small number of times. Here the CDR3 DNA reads TGTGCCAGCACCCCAGGAGCCCAGATAGCTGGGTACGAGCAGTACTTC. Translation: CASTPGAQIAGYEQYF. The chain joins TRBV6-2 or TRBV6-3 to TRBJ2-7; D remains unclear. This CDR3 region has 16 residues. Trimming shortened V by 7 bases and J by 4 bases, and 23 bases separated the two germline ends. The germline V gene has CDR1 MNHEY and CDR2 SVGEGT.

About this clonotype itself: An end of the junction does not agree with germline; a read error may underlie this. The chain combines TRBV15 with TRBJ1-1; no definite D call. The CDR3 covers 15 residues. Per germline, CDR1 LNHNV and CDR2 YYDKDF (reference sequence). The CDR3 bases are TGTGCCACCAGCAGAGATCTTGGGGAGAACACTGAGGCTTTCTTT. It codes for CATSRDLGENTEAFF. The full variable domain, completed using reference TRBV15 and TRBJ1-1, is DAMVIQNPRYQVTQFGKPVTLSCSQTLNHNVMYWYQQKSSQAPKLLFHYYDKDFNNEADTPDNFQSRRPNTSFCFLDIRSPGLGDTAMYLCATSRDLGENTEAFFGQGTRLTVV.